These 18 T cell receptor beta chains were sequenced from one sample in a study of T cell changes during pregnancy in multiple sclerosis. Profiled with immunoSEQ multiplex PCR; TCRdb holds only in-frame clones, not every one. The sample shows some 21,000 clones, approximately 89% of them seen only once. Material: CD4+ T cells from peripheral blood mononuclear cells, obtained in the third trimester of pregnancy. These receptors all come from a female donor with multiple sclerosis, enrolled in a pregnancy study.

This clone occurred once. This rearrangement joins TRBV6-1 to TRBJ2-7, with 8 nucleotides matching TRBD1. Trimming at V came to 2 bases and at J to 0 bases, leaving 3 bases not matched to a gene. Germline V gene lookup returns CDR1 MNHNS and CDR2 SASEGT. CDR3 size: 15 residues. CDR3 residues: CASSERQGISYEQYF. CDR3 nucleotide sequence: TGTGCCAGCAGTGAAAGACAGGGGATCTCCTACGAGCAGTACTTC.

This chain joins TRBV9 and TRBJ1-3, with no clear D. The length of the CDR3 is 15 residues. Germline CDR1 reads SGDLS; CDR2 reads YYNGEE. With 0 bases removed from V and 0 bases from J, the gap between germline ends came to 7 bases. Here the CDR3 reads CASSVERSSGNTIYF. The CDR3 coding sequence is TGTGCCAGCAGCGTAGAGAGGAGCTCTGGAAACACCATATATTTT.

The chain joins TRBV19 to TRBJ2-7; 13 bases line up with TRBD2. V lost 7 bases to trimming and J lost 0 bases; unmatched junction nucleotides: 3. This CDR3 spans 15 amino acids. Germline-derived CDR1 and CDR2 are LNHDA and SQIVND (reference sequence). DNA of the CDR3: TGTGCCAGTAAGACTAGCGGGGGGAGCTCCTACGAGCAGTACTTC. Residues: CASKTSGGSSYEQYF.

This chain uses TRBV5-6 with TRBJ1-1; no clear D. CDR3 length: 18 residues. The V end was cut by 3 bases, the J end by 4 bases, with 25 bases between. Germline V gene lookup returns CDR1 SGHDT and CDR2 YYEEEE. The CDR3 sequence is CASSSIPPRSDYSTEAFF. For the CDR3, the DNA is TGTGCCAGCAGCTCTATTCCCCCTAGGTCGGACTATAGCACTGAAGCTTTCTTT.

This sequence joins TRBV7-3 and TRBJ2-3; no clear D gene. V was trimmed by 0 bases and J by 0 bases, leaving 7 bases between them. This CDR3 region has 15 residues. The germline V gene encodes CDR1 SGHTA and CDR2 FQGTGA. CDR3 sequence: CASSLTLLSTDTQYF. As DNA, the CDR3 is TGTGCCAGCAGCTTAACGTTACTGAGCACAGATACGCAGTATTTT.

Here the CDR3 reads CASSQQGPTNEKLFF. Written as DNA, the CDR3 is TGTGCCAGCAGCCAACAGGGGCCCACTAATGAAAAACTGTTTTTT. This sequence joins TRBV14 and TRBJ1-4; TRBD1 might be the D (6 bases). Germline V gives CDR1 SGHDN, CDR2 FVKESK. The CDR3 runs 15 residues. V was trimmed by 2 bases and J by 2 bases, leaving 9 bases between them.

The V gene is TRBV5-4, the J gene TRBJ2-1, with TRBD2 matching 8 bases. Trimming at V came to 9 bases and at J to 0 bases, leaving 8 bases not matched to a gene. From germline, CDR1 is SGHNT and CDR2 YYREEE (reference sequence). The CDR3 totals 15 residues. DNA of the CDR3: TGTGCCACTCAGACTAGCGCGGACTCCTACAATGAGCAGTTCTTC. It is translated as CATQTSADSYNEQFF.

This clone was picked up a small number of times. The sample contains more than one DNA sequence encoding this CDR3. The rearrangement links TRBV5-1 to TRBJ2-5, with TRBD1 as a possible D gene (6 bases). The CDR3 contains 14 residues. Germline CDR1 is SGHRS and CDR2 is YFSETQ. V gave up 2 bases and J gave up 2 bases, with 10 bases separating them. This CDR3 is CASSLQGVQETQYF. Written as DNA, the CDR3 is TGCGCCAGCAGCTTACAGGGTGTACAAGAGACCCAGTACTTC.

The chain links TRBV4-1 to TRBJ1-2, with a tentative D call TRBD1 (5 bases). Trimming took 4 bases from V and 5 from J, leaving 20 bases between them. The CDR3 loop spans 16 amino acids. The V gene's germline CDR1 is MGHRA and CDR2 YSYEKL. DNA of the CDR3: TGCGCCAGCAGCCCCGTGGCCACAGGATATATGTATGGCTACACCTTC. Translated: CASSPVATGYMYGYTF.

CDR3 protein: CASSSGTGGASDTQYF. In DNA form, the CDR3 reads TGTGCCAGTTCTTCCGGGACAGGGGGCGCGTCAGATACGCAGTATTTT. The chain has TRBV19 and TRBJ2-3, with TRBD1 identical over 12 bases. There are 16 residues in the CDR3. Germline CDR1 reads LNHDA; CDR2 reads SQIVND (reference sequence). The V segment lost 8 bases and the J segment 4 bases; nucleotides outside the gene matches: 10.

The chain is built from TRBV27 and TRBJ1-2; 7 nucleotides line up with TRBD1. CDR3 size: 15 residues. From germline, CDR1 is MNHEY and CDR2 SMNVEV (reference sequence). Trimming at V came to 6 bases and at J to 10 bases, leaving 17 bases not matched to a gene. CDR3 sequence (DNA): TGTGCCAGCAGATATACAAGGACAGGTGGAGGGGACTACACCTTC. Encoded protein: CASRYTRTGGGDYTF.

The count of this clone is one. Mismatch with germline at one junction end may stem from a read error. The chain employs TRBV9 and TRBJ2-1; 7 nucleotides match TRBD1. The CDR3 has 14 amino acids. CDR1 SGDLS and CDR2 YYNGEE come from the germline V gene. The CDR3 region is CASSPHSNRDSSIF. The CDR3 DNA is TGTGCCAGCAGCCCCCATTCAAATCGGGACAGCTCGATCTTC. Using reference TRBV9 and TRBJ2-1 for the parts outside the CDR3, the full variable domain is DSGVTQTPKHLITATGQRVTLRCSPRSGDLSVYWYQQSLDQGLQFLIQYYNGEERAKGNILERFSAQQFPDLHSELNLSSLELGDSALYFCASSPHSNRDSSIFGPGTRLTVL.

The rearrangement links TRBV11-3 to TRBJ2-1; 10 bases are a match to TRBD1. Germline CDR1 reads SGHNT; CDR2 reads YENEEA. This CDR3 is 17 amino acids long. With 4 bases clipped from V and 6 bases from J, the junction kept 12 bases outside the gene matches. The DNA of the CDR3 is TGTGCCAGCAGCTCCCACCCGGGACAGGGGAACTTCAATGAGCAGTTCTTC. Encoded protein: CASSSHPGQGNFNEQFF. The variable domain in full, with the rest retrieved from reference TRBV11-3 and TRBJ2-1, is EAGVVQSPRYKIIEKKQPVAFWCNPISGHNTLYWYLQNLGQGPELLIRYENEEAVDDSQLPKDRFSAERLKGVDSTLKIQPAELGDSAVYLCASSSHPGQGNFNEQFFGPGTRLTVL.

The table lists this clone with a count of one. V and J are TRBV29-1 and TRBJ2-2; D unclear. This CDR3 is built from 12 residues. Germline V CDR1 and CDR2: SQVTM, ANQGSEA. V lost 7 bases, J lost 4 bases, and 10 bases lay in between. CDR3 DNA: TGCAGCGCCGTCCACGGCACCGGGGAGCTGTTTTTT. It yields the protein CSAVHGTGELFF.

The chain links TRBV11-2 to TRBJ2-4; D remains ambiguous. Trimming left V 3 bases short and J 0 bases short, with 6 bases between. The CDR3 runs to 14 residues. Germline CDR1 reads SGHAT; CDR2 reads FQNNGV. The CDR3 sequence is CASSFALAKNIQYF. The CDR3 DNA reads TGTGCCAGCAGCTTCGCGTTAGCCAAAAACATTCAGTACTTC.

The CDR3 DNA is TGTGCCAGAAGCTTGTGGGGACAAGGGTTGTACGAGCAGTACTTC. Its protein is CARSLWGQGLYEQYF. This chain uses TRBV5-3 with TRBJ2-7; TRBD1 is a possible D gene (6 bases). TRBV5-3 counts as an open reading frame of uncertain function. Trimming took off 1 base at V and 4 bases at J, with 15 bases between the two ends. The CDR3 length is 15 residues.

This clone has only a few counts. A read error may produce the germline difference seen at one junction end. The chain links TRBV7-7 to TRBJ1-1, with D possibly matching TRBD1 (6 bases). Per the germline V gene, CDR1 is SSHAT and CDR2 is FNYEAQ (reference sequence). CDR3 size: 14 residues. Here the CDR3 reads CASSKRGKNTEAFF. The CDR3 nucleotides are TGTGCTAGCAGCAAAAGGGGGAAGAACACTGAAGCTTTCTTT.

This rearrangement joins TRBV30 to TRBJ1-1, with 7 bases matching TRBD1. Germline V gene data show CDR1 as GTSNPN and CDR2 as SVGIG (reference sequence). The CDR3 sequence is 11 residues long. V gave up 0 bases and J gave up 10 bases; unmatched junction bases: 2. CDR3 bases: TGTGCCTGGAGTGTCTACAGGGGAGCTTTCTTT. Encoded protein: CAWSVYRGAFF.